One sample yielded the 14 T cell receptor beta chains listed below, sequenced in a study of blood T cell repertoires in COVID-19. The data were produced by immunoSEQ multiplex PCR, yet TCRdb's version contains in-frame clones alone and is incomplete. The profile shows around 27,000 clones, approximately 92% of them singletons. Sequenced input: peripheral blood. The origin of the receptors is a man aged 55 to 70 with acute or convalescent COVID-19.

The gene calls are TRBV6-1 and TRBJ2-5; a possible D gene is TRBD2 (6 bases). Trimming shortened V by 3 bases and J by 5 bases, and 13 bases separated the two germline ends. In germline, CDR1 is MNHNS, CDR2 SASEGT. The CDR3 has 14 residues. The CDR3 reads CASSDAGMSETQYF. The CDR3 nucleotides read TGTGCCAGCAGTGACGCGGGGATGTCTGAGACCCAGTACTTC.

The gene calls are TRBV19 and TRBJ1-1; D not certain. The CDR3 contains 13 residues. V lost 7 bases and J 4 bases, leaving 13 bases between the germline ends. Germline V CDR1 and CDR2: LNHDA, SQIVND (reference sequence). CDR3 nucleotide sequence: TGTGCCAGTAATCCTGCCCGGGGCACTGAAGCTTTCTTT. Amino acid sequence: CASNPARGTEAFF.

The chain employs TRBV28 and TRBJ1-1, with D maybe TRBD1 (5 bases). The CDR3 is 13 amino acids. The germline gives CDR1 MDHEN, CDR2 SYDVKM. Trimming shortened V by 3 bases and J by 4 bases, and 9 bases separated the two germline ends. CDR3 DNA sequence: TGTGCCAGCAGTTTCCGGGGGACCACTGAAGCTTTCTTT. Translated, it gives CASSFRGTTEAFF.

This chain links TRBV5-1 with TRBJ2-6, with 9 bases lining up with TRBD1. Germline CDR1 is SGHRS and CDR2 is YFSETQ. The V and J ends lost 5 bases and 4 bases, in that order; junction bases with no gene match: 7. CDR3 length: 16 residues. Written as DNA, the CDR3 is TGCGCCAGCAGTTGGGACAGGGTAACCGGGGCCAACGTCCTGACTTTC. It encodes CASSWDRVTGANVLTF.

This clone was picked up one time. The chain carries TRBV3-1 (or the pseudogene TRBV3-2) and TRBJ1-4, with 7 bases lining up with TRBD1. The CDR3 covers 15 residues. Germline CDR1 LGHDT, CDR2 YNNKEL (reference sequence). V shed 4 bases, J shed 2 bases, and the junction held 4 bases outside the gene matches. The CDR3 loop is CASSPPTGTNEKLFF. Here the CDR3 DNA reads TGTGCCAGCAGCCCACCGACAGGGACTAATGAAAAACTGTTTTTT.

The chain combines TRBV7-9 with TRBJ1-1; 8 bases fit TRBD1. The germline V gene encodes CDR1 SEHNR and CDR2 FQNEAQ (reference sequence). The CDR3 consists of 16 residues. The V gene end was trimmed by 5 bases and the J gene end by 1 base; junction bases not matched to a gene: 9. The DNA of the CDR3 is TGTGCCAGCAGCCCAAGAGGGGACAGGTCGAACACTGAAGCTTTCTTT. Translation gives CASSPRGDRSNTEAFF.

This clone was seen a handful of times. The chain carries TRBV18 and TRBJ1-5; D is unresolved. This CDR3 is built from 21 residues. Germline CDR1 KGHSH, CDR2 LQKENI. The V end lost 1 base, the J end lost 1 base, and 26 bases lay between the germline ends. The CDR3 spells CASSPRAGLEGTLRSNQPQHF. CDR3 DNA sequence: TGTGCCAGCTCACCACGGGCGGGTTTGGAGGGCACCCTTCGGAGCAATCAGCCCCAGCATTTT. Looking up the rest from reference TRBV18 and TRBJ1-5 gives the full variable domain: NAGVMQNPRHLVRRRGQEARLRCSPMKGHSHVYWYRQLPEEGLKFMVYLQKENIIDESGMPKERFSAEFPKEGPSILRIQQVVRGDSAAYFCASSPRAGLEGTLRSNQPQHFGDGTRLSIL.

Only one count was recorded for this clone. The CDR3 region has the DNA TGTGCCAGCAGCGCCTCGGGCAGGGGGATGAACACTGAAGCTTTCTTT. Its translation: CASSASGRGMNTEAFF. The genes are TRBV7-8 and TRBJ1-1; 7 bases map to TRBD1. This CDR3 comprises 16 residues. The V and J ends lost 5 bases and 0 bases, in that order; junction bases with no gene match: 9. From germline, CDR1 is SGHVS and CDR2 FQNEAQ.

The rearrangement joins TRBV7-2 to TRBJ1-2; 10 bases match TRBD1. The CDR3 sequence is 15 residues long. Germline CDR1 is SGHTA and CDR2 is FQGNSA. Losses at the gene ends were 5 bases for V and 4 bases for J; bases not matched to a gene: 7. The CDR3 spells CASSAGQGSVYGYTF. The DNA of the CDR3 is TGTGCCAGCAGCGCGGGACAGGGGTCGGTCTATGGCTACACCTTC. Variable domain in full (rest from reference TRBV7-2 and TRBJ1-2): GAGVSQSPSNKVTEKGKDVELRCDPISGHTALYWYRQSLGQGLEFLIYFQGNSAPDKSGLPSDRFSAERTGGSVSTLTIQRTQQEDSAVYLCASSAGQGSVYGYTFGSGTRLTVV.

CDR3 protein: CASSLRDSSGNTIYF. CDR3 bases: TGTGCCAGCAGTCTCAGGGATTCCTCTGGAAACACCATATATTTT. The chain combines TRBV27 with TRBJ1-3, with a weak D call TRBD1 (5 bases). From germline, CDR1 is MNHEY and CDR2 SMNVEV (reference sequence). CDR3 size: 15 residues. Trimming took off 5 bases at V and 0 bases at J, with 11 bases between the two ends.

The genes are TRBV19 and TRBJ1-5; D perhaps matches TRBD1 (5 bases). Trimming pared 4 bases from V and 3 bases from J, leaving 13 bases between. Per germline, CDR1 LNHDA and CDR2 SQIVND (reference sequence). There are 15 residues in the CDR3. The CDR3 is CASSTQGGTNQPQHF. CDR3 nucleotides: TGTGCCAGTAGTACCCAGGGCGGGACCAATCAGCCCCAGCATTTT.

DNA of the CDR3: TGCGCCAGCAGCTTGGTAGCGGGAGAGGGGTACGAGCAGTACTTC. Encoded protein: CASSLVAGEGYEQYF. The chain has TRBV5-1 and TRBJ2-7; 9 nucleotides line up with TRBD2. V was pared by 0 bases and J by 4 bases, with 5 bases of the junction left unmatched. This CDR3 spans 15 amino acids. Germline CDR1 SGHRS, CDR2 YFSETQ.

The rearrangement links TRBV24-1 to TRBJ2-1; 7 nucleotides line up with TRBD2. Germline CDR1 reads KGHDR; CDR2 reads SFDVKD. This CDR3 spans 15 amino acids. The J segment lost 4 bases and the V segment lost 3 bases, leaving 5 bases of the junction unmatched. The CDR3 region is CATSDAKRGYNEQFF. CDR3 DNA sequence: TGTGCCACCAGTGATGCCAAGCGGGGTTACAATGAGCAGTTCTTC.

The chain has TRBV19 and TRBJ2-3; the match to TRBD2 covers 8 bases. The CDR3 is 16 amino acids. Losses at the gene ends were 5 bases for V and 1 base for J; bases not matched to a gene: 8. Germline-derived CDR1 and CDR2 are LNHDA and SQIVND (reference sequence). Here the CDR3 DNA reads TGTGCCAGTAGTCCTGGCGCAGCGGGGGGCACAGATACGCAGTATTTT. Translated, it gives CASSPGAAGGTDTQYF.